This T cell receptor (beta chain) was captured by sequencing in a study of blood T cell repertoires in COVID-19. Whole-study context: From the United States, Italy and Spain came samples of acute and convalescent COVID-19.

Germline V gives CDR1 SGDLS, CDR2 YYNGEE. The CDR3 is 14 amino acids. V shed 0 bases and J 10 bases; nucleotides not matched to a gene: 5. Assay used: immunoSEQ multiplex PCR; TCRdb lists only in-frame clones, some missing. The table shows 72,000 or so clones, with approximately 86% occurring only once. The chain is built from TRBV9 and TRBJ2-1; 9 positions agree with TRBD2. The source material was peripheral blood. This TCR derives from an older woman with acute or convalescent COVID-19. CDR3 DNA sequence: TGTGCCAGCAGCGTAGAGTCTAGCGGGACCGAGCAGTTCTTC. Translation gives CASSVESSGTEQFF.